This T cell receptor beta chain appears in the sequencing data of a study of cytomegalovirus exposure and HLA in healthy donors. In germline, CDR1 is KGHSH, CDR2 LQKENI. Trimming stripped 3 bases from V and 10 bases from J, with 16 bases between. The CDR3 loop spans 14 amino acids. 60 Vbeta and 13 Jbeta primers were used in PCR. The table came from immunoSEQ multiplex PCR; TCRdb's copy has only in-frame clones and leaves some out. The sample lists about 200,000 clones, 75% to 90% occurring once. The origin of this receptor is a woman between 35 and 50 years old in good health and CMV-seronegative. What was sequenced was PBMCs. The chain carries TRBV18 and TRBJ2-1; tentative D call: TRBD1 (6 bases). The DNA of the CDR3 is TGTGCCAGCTCACCTCTTAGATCAGGGGTCGAGCAGTTCTTC. It yields the protein CASSPLRSGVEQFF.